These 4 T cell receptor beta chains were sequenced from one sample in a study of a mutant IDH1 vaccine in newly diagnosed glioma. Time point reported: week 35, safety follow-up. Vaccine doses each comprised 300 ug of mutant IDH1 20-mer peptide, with topical imiquimod. The protocol was immunoSEQ multiplex PCR, while the TCRdb copy is restricted to in-frame clones and leaves out a portion. The sample yields roughly 54,000 clones, approximately 81% seen once. No cognate antigen is known for these TCRs. The material sequenced was PBMCs, taken from a glioma patient whose treatment included an IDH1 peptide vaccine. Receptors were obtained from a young woman with glioma.

The chain links TRBV15 to TRBJ2-5, with unresolved D. The V gene lost 0 bases and the J gene lost 1 base, with 9 bases spanning the gap. Germline V gene lookup returns CDR1 LNHNV and CDR2 YYDKDF (reference sequence). This CDR3 has 15 residues. Here the CDR3 reads CATSREDLIQETQYF. As DNA, the CDR3 is TGTGCCACCAGCAGAGAAGATCTGATCCAAGAGACCCAGTACTTC.

V gene TRBV5-1 combines with J gene TRBJ2-1; 10 bases are shared with TRBD1. V dropped 3 bases and J dropped 7; count of bases not matched to a gene: 1. Looked up from germline, CDR1 is SGHRS and CDR2 is YFSETQ. The CDR3 has 13 residues. CDR3 region: CASSWGQGNEQFF. As DNA, the CDR3 is TGCGCCAGCAGCTGGGGACAGGGGAATGAGCAGTTCTTC.

This chain links TRBV27 with TRBJ2-7; 8 positions match TRBD1. The CDR3 length is 13 residues. Germline loops: CDR1 MNHEY, CDR2 SMNVEV (reference sequence). Trimming at V came to 5 bases and at J to 12 bases, leaving 12 bases not matched to a gene. CDR3 sequence (DNA): TGTGCCAGCAGTGTTACCCGGGACAGGCCCCCGTACTTC. It translates to CASSVTRDRPPYF.

This sequence joins TRBV21-1 and TRBJ1-1. TRBV21-1 is a known pseudogene. The CDR3 has 14 residues. The CDR3 is CASTSRWLYTEAFF. CDR3 bases: TGTGCCAGCACCTCAAGGTGGCTCTACACTGAAGCTTTCTTT.